The sequence of this T cell receptor beta chain was determined in a study of cytomegalovirus exposure and HLA in healthy donors. Study-level findings and limits: Most observed TCR sequences were rare, whereas some public TCRs were detected in many donors. Sequences of the TCR beta chain were said to predict the HLA-A and HLA-B alleles of most subjects accurately.

Healthy donors of bone marrow made up the group. Researchers ran the PCR with 60 Vbeta and 13 Jbeta primers. In the original workflow: Counted up in a later analysis, unique TCR beta chains came to approximately 83 million, with some 11 million shared. The table came from immunoSEQ multiplex PCR; TCRdb's copy has only in-frame clones and leaves some out. V and J calls and clone size come straight from that table; D and trimming were deduced from the DNA. The table shows over 200,000 clones, with approximately 81% occurring only once. Regarding this clone: What it binds is not known.

Germline CDR1 is SEHNR and CDR2 is FQNEAQ (reference sequence). Trimming left V 4 bases short and J 5 bases short, with 17 bases between. CDR3 length equals 15 residues. Sequencing input: PBMCs. This rearrangement joins TRBV7-9 to TRBJ1-2; tentatively, D is TRBD1 (6 bases). This sequence was found in a human donor in good health. CDR3 loop: CASSSLQGVIYGYTF. DNA for the CDR3: TGTGCCAGCAGCTCGCTACAGGGCGTGATTTATGGCTACACCTTC.